These 6 T cell receptor beta chains share one sample of origin, sequenced in a study of somatic mutations in cytotoxic T cells in rheumatoid arthritis. Data came from immunoSEQ multiplex PCR; TCRdb stores just in-frame clones and leaves some out. The sample holds about 30,000 clones, 75% to 85% seen once. The material sequenced was CD8+ T cells sorted from blood. The origin of the receptors is an adult with rheumatoid arthritis.

The genes are TRBV5-6 and TRBJ1-1; the D is unclear. Trimming removed 0 bases at V and 1 base at J, with 16 bases between. CDR1 and CDR2 (germline): SGHDT, YYEEEE. There are 17 residues in the CDR3. CDR3: CASSLARLRSSNTEAFF. CDR3 DNA: TGTGCCAGCAGCTTGGCCAGGCTCAGGTCCTCGAACACTGAAGCTTTCTTT. Combining the CDR3 with reference TRBV5-6 and TRBJ1-1 gives the whole variable domain DAGVTQSPTHLIKTRGQQVTLRCSPKSGHDTVSWYQQALGQGPQFIFQYYEEEERQRGNFPDRFSGHQFPNYSSELNVNALLLGDSALYLCASSLARLRSSNTEAFFGQGTRLTVV.

V usage is TRBV19 and J usage is TRBJ1-2, with D tentatively TRBD1 (5 bases). Trimming left V 5 bases short and J 3 bases short, with 16 bases between. Per the germline V gene, CDR1 is LNHDA and CDR2 is SQIVND (reference sequence). This CDR3 comprises 15 residues. The CDR3 region has the DNA TGTGCCAGTAGTCTGGGACGGGGACCTTACTATGGCTACACCTTC. It encodes CASSLGRGPYYGYTF.

The CDR3 here is CASSLATGGKEQYF. As DNA, the CDR3 is TGTGCCAGCAGCTTAGCGACAGGGGGAAAAGAGCAGTACTTC. The V call is TRBV7-6, the J call TRBJ2-7, with 9 bases matching TRBD1. Germline values: CDR1 SGHVS, CDR2 FNYEAQ. CDR3 length equals 14 residues. After removal of 0 bases from V and 7 bases from J, the junction contained 4 bases not matched to a gene.

This chain links TRBV25-1 with TRBJ2-1, with 10 bases matching TRBD2. Trimming cost V 2 bases and J 6 bases; bases outside gene matches: 7. Germline loops: CDR1 MGHDK, CDR2 SYGVNS. This CDR3 is built from 16 residues. This chain's CDR3 is CASSEPTSGARNEQFF. In DNA form, the CDR3 reads TGTGCCAGCAGTGAACCTACTAGCGGGGCCCGCAATGAGCAGTTCTTC. The full variable domain, with the rest looked up from reference TRBV25-1 and TRBJ2-1, is EADIYQTPRYLVIGTGKKITLECSQTMGHDKMYWYQQDPGMELHLIHYSYGVNSTEKGDLSSESTVSRIRTEHFPLTLESARPSHTSQYLCASSEPTSGARNEQFFGPGTRLTVL.

The V gene is TRBV9, the J gene TRBJ1-3; TRBD1 is a possible D gene (5 bases). Trimming shortened V by 6 bases and J by 2 bases, and 12 bases separated the two germline ends. CDR3 length: 14 residues. CDR1 and CDR2 from the germline V gene are SGDLS and YYNGEE. This chain's CDR3 is CASNLRGAGNTIYF. The CDR3, as DNA: TGTGCCAGCAACCTGCGGGGCGCTGGAAACACCATATATTTT.

This clone occurred once. This rearrangement joins TRBV7-3 to TRBJ2-3, with D uncertain. The CDR3 has 14 residues. Trimming shortened V by 2 bases and J by 1 base, and 7 bases separated the two germline ends. Germline V lookup: CDR1 SGHTA, CDR2 FQGTGA. The CDR3 coding sequence is TGTGCCAGCAGCTTACAACCCGGCACAGATACGCAGTATTTT. Translation gives CASSLQPGTDTQYF.